This TCR beta chain was sequenced for a study of Graves' ophthalmopathy and Graves' hyperthyroidism. Overall study results and limits: Discrimination between ophthalmopathy and stable hyperthyroidism by a 13-signature model showed about 89% sensitivity and roughly 81% specificity. Most thyroid clonotypes with frequency above 0.001 were detected in blood too. The model achieved about 70% sensitivity and 72% to 85% specificity for ophthalmopathy progression.

The TCR beta CDR3 regions underwent amplification from RNA transcripts. RT-PCR with HTBI primers came first, then second-round multiplex PCR. MiXCR, applied by TCRdb to the multiplex PCR reads, yields one record per CDR3 protein. The top ten clones hold 11% of a sample with around 1,200,000 distinct CDR3 sequences, approximately 35% of them seen once. The CDR3 runs 15 residues. J lost 7 bases, V lost 6 bases, and 9 bases had no gene match. In germline, CDR1 is SGHTA, CDR2 FQGTGA. The hyperthyroidism patients had a new diagnosis of under 2 months' duration and were aged 18 to 65. In the case of this clonotype: Its antigen is not known.

The rearrangement links TRBV7-3 to TRBJ1-6, with 7 nucleotides matching TRBD1. The sequencing input was peripheral blood or thyroid tissue (not recorded which). The sequence came from an adult man with Graves' hyperthyroidism. CDR3 nucleotide sequence: TGTGCCAGCAGTCGATCGGGACAGCCAAATTCACCCCTCCACTTT. Protein sequence: CASSRSGQPNSPLHF.